This T cell receptor beta chain was sequenced during a study of shared clonotypes between healthy human individuals. Study as a whole: Donors consisted of two women and three men between 18 and 49.

Generated by immunoSEQ multiplex PCR, the TCRdb table keeps only in-frame clones and is missing some. The table lists over a million clones, around three quarters of them singletons. The V end lost 2 bases, the J end lost 2 bases, and 16 bases lay between the germline ends. Germline loops: CDR1 MNHEY, CDR2 SVGAGI. The CDR3 length is 16 residues. The sample consisted of memory CD4+ T cells from PBMCs. Subset here: CD45RA-negative fraction. The sequence derives from a man between 18 and 29 years old in good health. Some clones in this sample may be carry-over from other donors' samples. This chain links TRBV6-5 with TRBJ2-7; the D gene is possibly TRBD1 (7 bases). This CDR3 reads CASSYRETGSPYEQYF. DNA for the CDR3: TGTGCCAGCAGTTACCGGGAGACAGGGTCGCCCTACGAGCAGTACTTC.